One T cell receptor (beta chain) is described in this entry. What it binds is not known. This record comes from a study of shared clonotypes between healthy human individuals. Study-wide results and limits: Larger richness was generally estimated for naive than memory subsets.

Per the authors' pipeline: Without quality scores, immunoSEQ junctional reads could not be filtered like full-length reads. Repertoires were generated with immunoSEQ multiplex PCR, while TCRdb's copy carries only in-frame clones and drops some. The V and J calls and clone size are taken from that table; D and trimming were inferred from the DNA. The data show 2 million to 2.5 million clones, around 90% seen once. With 6 bases clipped from V and 3 bases from J, the junction kept 6 bases outside the gene matches. CDR3 size: 15 residues. From germline, CDR1 is MDHEN and CDR2 SYDVKM. The TCR originated in a young man in good health. Some clones in this sample may be carry-over from other donors' samples. Sequencing was performed on naive CD4+ T cells from PBMCs. Documented subset: CD45RA+ positively selected. The rearrangement joins TRBV28 to TRBJ2-2; TRBD2 matches at 8 bases. The CDR3 DNA reads as TGTGCCAGCAGAGGGACGGGAGGGTACACCGGGGAGCTGTTTTTT. Translated, it gives CASRGTGGYTGELFF.